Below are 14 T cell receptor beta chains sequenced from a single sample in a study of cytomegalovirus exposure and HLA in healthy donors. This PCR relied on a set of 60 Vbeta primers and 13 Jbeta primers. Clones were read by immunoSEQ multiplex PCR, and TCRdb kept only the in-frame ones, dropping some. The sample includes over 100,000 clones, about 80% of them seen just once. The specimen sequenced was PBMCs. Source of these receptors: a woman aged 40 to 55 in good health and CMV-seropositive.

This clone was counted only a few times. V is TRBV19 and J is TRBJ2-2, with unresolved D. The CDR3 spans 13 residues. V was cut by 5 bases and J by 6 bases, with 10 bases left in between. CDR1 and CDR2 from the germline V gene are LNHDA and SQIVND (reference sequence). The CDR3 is CASSRPRPGELFF. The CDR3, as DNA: TGTGCCAGTAGTCGGCCTAGACCCGGGGAGCTGTTTTTT.

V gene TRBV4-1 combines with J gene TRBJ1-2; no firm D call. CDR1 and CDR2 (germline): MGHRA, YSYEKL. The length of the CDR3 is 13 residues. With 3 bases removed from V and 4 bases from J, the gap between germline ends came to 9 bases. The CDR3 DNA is TGCGCCAGCAGCCATACGGAGTTCTATGGCTACACCTTC. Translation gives CASSHTEFYGYTF.

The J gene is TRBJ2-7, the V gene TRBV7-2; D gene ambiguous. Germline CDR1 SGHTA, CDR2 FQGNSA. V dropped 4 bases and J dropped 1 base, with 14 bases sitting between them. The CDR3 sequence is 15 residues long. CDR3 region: CASSYPVQLSYEQYF. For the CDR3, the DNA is TGTGCCAGCAGCTACCCGGTACAGCTATCCTACGAGCAGTACTTC.

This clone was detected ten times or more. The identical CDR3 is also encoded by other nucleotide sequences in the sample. CDR3 protein: CASSPSGTGGNYGYTF. The CDR3 region has the DNA TGTGCCAGCTCACCGTCGGGGACAGGAGGAAACTATGGCTACACCTTC. The rearrangement joins TRBV18 to TRBJ1-2; TRBD1 matches 8 bases. Germline V gene sequence: CDR1 KGHSH, CDR2 LQKENI. V trimming: 3 bases; J trimming: 2 bases; junction bases outside the gene matches: 8. The CDR3 extends over 16 amino acids.

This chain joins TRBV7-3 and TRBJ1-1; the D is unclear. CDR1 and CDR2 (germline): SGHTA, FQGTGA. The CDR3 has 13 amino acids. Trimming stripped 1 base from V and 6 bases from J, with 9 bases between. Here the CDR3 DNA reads TGTGCCAGCAGCTTAAGCGCGGCTCCTGAAGCTTTCTTT. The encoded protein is CASSLSAAPEAFF.

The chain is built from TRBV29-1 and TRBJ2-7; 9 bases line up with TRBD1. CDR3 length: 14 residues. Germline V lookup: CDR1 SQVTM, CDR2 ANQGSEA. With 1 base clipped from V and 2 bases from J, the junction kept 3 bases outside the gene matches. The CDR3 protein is CSVEGQGVPYEQYF. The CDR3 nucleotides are TGCAGCGTTGAAGGACAGGGGGTTCCCTACGAGCAGTACTTC.

The CDR3 DNA reads TGTGCCACCAGCAGGGGCCACGGACAGGGGGACGGGGAGACCCAGTACTTC. Translating it yields CATSRGHGQGDGETQYF. The V and J genes are TRBV15 and TRBJ2-5; 10 bases agree with TRBD1. The germline V gene encodes CDR1 LNHNV and CDR2 YYDKDF (reference sequence). V was clipped by 3 bases and J by 5 bases; unmatched bases: 12. This CDR3 has 17 residues.

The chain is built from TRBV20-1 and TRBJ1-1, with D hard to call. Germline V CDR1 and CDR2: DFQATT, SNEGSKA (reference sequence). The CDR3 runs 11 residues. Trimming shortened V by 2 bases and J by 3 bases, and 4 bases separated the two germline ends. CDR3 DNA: TGCAGTGCTAGAACTCACACTGAAGCTTTCTTT. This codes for CSARTHTEAFF.

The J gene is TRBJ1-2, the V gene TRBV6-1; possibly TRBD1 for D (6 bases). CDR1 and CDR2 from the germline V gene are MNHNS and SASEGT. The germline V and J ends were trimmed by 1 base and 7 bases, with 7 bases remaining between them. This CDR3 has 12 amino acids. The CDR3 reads CASSEDRVGYTF. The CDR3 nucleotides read TGTGCCAGCAGTGAAGACAGGGTTGGCTACACCTTC.

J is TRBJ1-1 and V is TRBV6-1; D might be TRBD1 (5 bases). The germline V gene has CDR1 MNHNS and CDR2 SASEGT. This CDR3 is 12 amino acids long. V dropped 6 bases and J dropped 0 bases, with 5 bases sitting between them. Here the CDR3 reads CASSRVNTEAFF. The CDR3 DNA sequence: TGTGCCAGCAGCAGGGTGAACACTGAAGCTTTCTTT.

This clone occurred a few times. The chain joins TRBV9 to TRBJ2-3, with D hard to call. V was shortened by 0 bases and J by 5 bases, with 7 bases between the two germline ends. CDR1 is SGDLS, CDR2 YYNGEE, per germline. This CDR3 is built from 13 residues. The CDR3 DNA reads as TGTGCCAGCAGCGTAGGAGAGGAAGATACGCAGTATTTT. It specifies CASSVGEEDTQYF.

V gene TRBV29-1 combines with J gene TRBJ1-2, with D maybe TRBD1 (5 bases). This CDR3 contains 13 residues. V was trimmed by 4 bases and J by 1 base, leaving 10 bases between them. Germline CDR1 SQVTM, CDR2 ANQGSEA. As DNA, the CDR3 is TGCAGCGTTGCCATCGGGGGTAACTATGGCTACACCTTC. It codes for CSVAIGGNYGYTF.

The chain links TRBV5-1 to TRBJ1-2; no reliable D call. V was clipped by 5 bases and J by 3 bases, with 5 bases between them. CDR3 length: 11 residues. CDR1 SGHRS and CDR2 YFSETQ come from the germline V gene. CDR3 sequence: CASRGDYGYTF. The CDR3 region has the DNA TGCGCCAGCAGGGGCGACTATGGCTACACCTTC.

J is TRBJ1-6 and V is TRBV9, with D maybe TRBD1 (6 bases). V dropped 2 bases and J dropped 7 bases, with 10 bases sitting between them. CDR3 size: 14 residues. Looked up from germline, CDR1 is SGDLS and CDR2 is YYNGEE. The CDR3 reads CASSVDSQNSPLHF. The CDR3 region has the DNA TGTGCCAGCAGCGTGGACAGTCAAAATTCACCCCTCCACTTT.